These 30 T cell receptor beta chains were sequenced from one sample in a study of early T cells in non-severe SARS-CoV-2 infection. Via MiXCR, TCRdb re-called the 5' RACE reads, giving one row per CDR3 protein. The sample has over 50,000 distinct CDR3 sequences; approximately 8% are singletons. Material for sequencing was whole blood. The receptors originated from an adult who was a healthcare worker with PCR-confirmed SARS-CoV-2 infection or an uninfected control (not recorded which).

Many counts were recorded for this clonotype. The chain joins TRBV11-2 to TRBJ2-3; 11 bases match TRBD1. This CDR3 spans 17 amino acids. Germline loops: CDR1 SGHAT, CDR2 FQNNGV. The trim removed 5 bases at V and 2 bases at J, leaving 9 bases unmatched. The DNA of the CDR3 is TGTGCCAGCAGCCCGCAAGGACAGGGGGCCTACACAGATACGCAGTATTTT. Its translation: CASSPQGQGAYTDTQYF.

This clonotype showed up many times. The rearrangement uses TRBV6-6 and TRBJ1-5; 7 bases agree with TRBD1. There are 15 residues in the CDR3. Looked up from germline, CDR1 is MNHNY and CDR2 is SVGAGI (reference sequence). With 7 bases clipped from V and 1 base from J, the junction kept 7 bases outside the gene matches. For the CDR3, the DNA is TGTGCCAGCACCAGGGGGACAGCCAGCAATCAGCCCCAGCATTTT. Protein product: CASTRGTASNQPQHF.

The chain links TRBV4-1 to TRBJ2-2, with a weak D call TRBD1 (6 bases). Trimming stripped 6 bases from V and 7 bases from J, with 15 bases between. Germline lookup yields CDR1 MGHRA and CDR2 YSYEKL. This CDR3 is built from 14 residues. This CDR3 reads CASRFHRVDGELFF. The CDR3 DNA reads as TGCGCCAGCAGATTCCACAGGGTGGACGGGGAGCTGTTTTTT.

This clonotype came up many times. The CDR3 DNA reads TGTGCCAGCAGTTTGATGGCGAGGGGAATCGATGAAAAACTGTTTTTT. Protein product: CASSLMARGIDEKLFF. The chain carries TRBV27 and TRBJ1-4, with D maybe TRBD1 (5 bases). The V end lost 3 bases, the J end lost 6 bases, and 17 bases lay between the germline ends. The germline CDR1 and CDR2 sequences are MNHEY and SMNVEV (reference sequence). CDR3 size: 16 residues.

This clonotype was observed many times. The chain employs TRBV6-6 and TRBJ2-3, with TRBD2 as a possible D gene (5 bases). The CDR3 is 15 amino acids. Germline CDR1 MNHNY, CDR2 SVGAGI (reference sequence). Deletions cut 4 bases from V and 2 bases from J, with 13 bases between. In nucleotides, the CDR3 is TGTGCCAGCAGTTTATCAGGCGGGCCCACAGATACGCAGTATTTT. Amino acids: CASSLSGGPTDTQYF.

This clonotype has only a few counts. V is TRBV7-6 and J is TRBJ1-2, with 7 bases lining up with TRBD1. Germline V lookup: CDR1 SGHVS, CDR2 FNYEAQ. The CDR3 runs 15 residues. The V segment lost 2 bases and the J segment 2 bases; nucleotides outside the gene matches: 5. The CDR3 reads CASSLTPTGNYGYTF. CDR3 DNA sequence: TGTGCCAGCAGCTTAACCCCGACAGGGAACTATGGCTACACCTTC.

This clonotype was observed a few times. The V and J genes are TRBV7-3 and TRBJ2-6; D remains ambiguous. V was shortened by 3 bases and J by 0 bases, with 6 bases between the two germline ends. The CDR3 is 15 amino acids. The germline V gene encodes CDR1 SGHTA and CDR2 FQGTGA. The CDR3 sequence: CASSLSPSGANVLTF. The CDR3 DNA follows: TGTGCCAGCAGCTTGAGTCCCTCTGGGGCCAACGTCCTGACTTTC.

The chain recombines TRBV10-3 with TRBJ2-7; 9 bases are a match to TRBD1. Germline CDR1 and CDR2: ENHRY and SYGVKD. This CDR3 is 16 amino acids long. J lost 3 bases, V lost 0 bases, and 6 bases had no gene match. In nucleotides, the CDR3 is TGTGCCATCAGTGAGTCGAGACAGGGGGATCGCTACGAGCAGTACTTC. It yields the protein CAISESRQGDRYEQYF.

There are a few counts of this clonotype. V usage is TRBV27 and J usage is TRBJ1-4, with D uncertain. This CDR3 is 14 amino acids long. Germline CDR1 MNHEY, CDR2 SMNVEV (reference sequence). The V end was cut by 5 bases, the J end by 5 bases, with 12 bases between. The CDR3 sequence: CASSPEQLNEKLFF. CDR3 in DNA: TGTGCCAGCAGTCCCGAACAGTTAAATGAAAAACTGTTTTTT.

Many counts were recorded for this clonotype. The V call is TRBV20-1, the J call TRBJ2-7; 7 positions match TRBD1. The germline CDR1 and CDR2 sequences are DFQATT and SNEGSKA (reference sequence). V trimming: 6 bases; J trimming: 3 bases; junction bases outside the gene matches: 5. There are 12 residues in the CDR3. CDR3 protein: CSALGTVYEQYF. The CDR3 DNA sequence: TGCAGTGCGTTAGGGACAGTCTACGAGCAGTACTTC.

This clonotype showed up many times. The chain recombines TRBV11-2 with TRBJ2-7, with 8 nucleotides matching TRBD2. This CDR3 spans 17 amino acids. With 1 base clipped from V and 2 bases from J, the junction kept 10 bases outside the gene matches. Germline V gene lookup returns CDR1 SGHAT and CDR2 FQNNGV. This CDR3 is CASSLAGVAGSPYEQYF. The CDR3 DNA reads as TGTGCCAGCAGCTTAGCCGGGGTAGCGGGATCGCCCTACGAGCAGTACTTC.

This clonotype was observed at least ten times. The chain uses TRBV5-1 and TRBJ2-7; no definite D call. The CDR3 is 12 amino acids. Germline-derived CDR1 and CDR2 are SGHRS and YFSETQ. The ends were cut back, 0 bases at V and 7 bases at J, with 8 bases in the middle. In nucleotides, the CDR3 is TGCGCCAGCAGCTTGGAAGGGCAAGAGCAGTACTTC. Amino acids: CASSLEGQEQYF. Supplemented by reference TRBV5-1 and TRBJ2-7, the full variable domain reads KAGVTQTPRYLIKTRGQQVTLSCSPISGHRSVSWYQQTPGQGLQFLFEYFSETQRNKGNFPGRFSGRQFSNSRSEMNVSTLELGDSALYLCASSLEGQEQYFGPGTRLTVT.

This clonotype appeared many times. This chain links TRBV7-3 with TRBJ1-1; unclear D gene. The V and J ends lost 2 bases and 0 bases respectively, with 7 bases between them. Germline lookup yields CDR1 SGHTA and CDR2 FQGTGA. This CDR3 comprises 14 residues. As DNA, the CDR3 is TGTGCCAGCAGCTTAGGACGTATGAACACTGAAGCTTTCTTT. Translated: CASSLGRMNTEAFF.

This clonotype was observed at least ten times. The gene calls are TRBV5-1 and TRBJ2-1; D perhaps matches TRBD2 (5 bases). Trimming pared 4 bases from V and 6 bases from J, leaving 11 bases between. This CDR3 spans 13 amino acids. CDR1 is SGHRS, CDR2 YFSETQ, per germline. CDR3 nucleotide sequence: TGCGCCAGCAGCGCGGGTGCGGGCAATGAGCAGTTCTTC. This translates into CASSAGAGNEQFF. Together with reference TRBV5-1 and TRBJ2-1, the CDR3 gives the full variable domain: KAGVTQTPRYLIKTRGQQVTLSCSPISGHRSVSWYQQTPGQGLQFLFEYFSETQRNKGNFPGRFSGRQFSNSRSEMNVSTLELGDSALYLCASSAGAGNEQFFGPGTRLTVL.

The chain is built from TRBV2 and TRBJ2-3; D is undetermined. CDR3 length: 14 amino acids. The germline V gene has CDR1 SNHLY and CDR2 FYNNEI. Deletions cut 8 bases from V and 2 bases from J, with 14 bases between. The CDR3, as DNA: TGTGCCAGCCCCACCCCAGGCGACACAGATACGCAGTATTTT. Translating gives CASPTPGDTDTQYF. Based on the CDR3 plus reference TRBV2 and TRBJ2-3, the full variable domain is EPEVTQTPSHQVTQMGQEVILRCVPISNHLYFYWYRQILGQKVEFLVSFYNNEISEKSEIFDDQFSVERPDGSNFTLKIRSTKLEDSAMYFCASPTPGDTDTQYFGPGTRLTVL.

This clonotype was seen many times. The rearrangement uses TRBV29-1 and TRBJ1-1, with TRBD1 matching over 7 bases. Germline assignment: CDR1 SQVTM and CDR2 ANQGSEA. The CDR3 is 13 residues long. Trimming cost V 1 base and J 4 bases; bases outside gene matches: 3. The CDR3 region is CSVEGQGTTEAFF. The DNA of the CDR3 is TGCAGCGTTGAAGGACAGGGAACCACTGAAGCTTTCTTT.

This clonotype has ten or more counts. V gene TRBV20-1 combines with J gene TRBJ1-2; 10 nucleotides line up with TRBD1. The CDR3 spans 14 residues. The germline V gene encodes CDR1 DFQATT and CDR2 SNEGSKA (reference sequence). V was clipped by 7 bases and J by 2 bases; unmatched bases: 7. The CDR3 DNA is TGCAGTGTTTCAAGGACAGGGGGGAACTATGGCTACACCTTC. It specifies CSVSRTGGNYGYTF.

A few counts support this clonotype. The V call is TRBV9, the J call TRBJ2-1; D is tentatively TRBD1 or TRBD2 (5 bases each). Looked up from germline, CDR1 is SGDLS and CDR2 is YYNGEE. V lost 4 bases and J 0 bases, leaving 14 bases between the germline ends. This CDR3 has 16 residues. The CDR3 DNA follows: TGTGCCAGCAGCTTGCGATCAGGGAGCTCCTACAATGAGCAGTTCTTC. As protein: CASSLRSGSSYNEQFF.

This clonotype was counted only a few times. V is TRBV12-3 or TRBV12-4 and J is TRBJ1-4; D unclear. The CDR3 has 16 amino acids. V was cut by 3 bases and J by 7 bases, with 18 bases left in between. The CDR3, as DNA: TGTGCCAGCAGTTTCCCGGCGACATCTCGGGGTGAAAAACTGTTTTTT. As protein: CASSFPATSRGEKLFF.

The chain is built from TRBV7-3 and TRBJ2-2; perhaps TRBD1 as D (7 bases). Trimming left V 2 bases short and J 5 bases short, with 12 bases between. This CDR3 contains 15 residues. Germline values: CDR1 SGHTA, CDR2 FQGTGA. The CDR3 DNA is TGTGCCAGCAGCTTACAGGGGGGCCGAACCGGGGAGCTGTTTTTT. Residues: CASSLQGGRTGELFF.

This clonotype was seen at least ten times. The rearrangement joins TRBV2 to TRBJ1-2; tentative D call: TRBD1 (6 bases). Germline CDR1 is SNHLY and CDR2 is FYNNEI. The V and J ends lost 9 bases and 6 bases respectively, with 14 bases between them. The CDR3 has 12 residues. The CDR3 DNA sequence: TGTGCCAGAGAATCGGGGGGCGATGGCTACACCTTC. Translating gives CARESGGDGYTF.

The sample holds many counts of this clonotype. V usage is TRBV19 and J usage is TRBJ2-1, with 8 bases that match TRBD2. Looked up from germline, CDR1 is LNHDA and CDR2 is SQIVND (reference sequence). The ends lost 1 base at V and 8 bases at J; junction bases unmatched: 4. This CDR3 has 14 amino acids. CDR3 coding DNA: TGTGCCAGTAGTATAGGCCGGGAGGGCGATGAGCAGTTCTTC. Translation gives CASSIGREGDEQFF.

The rearrangement uses TRBV9 and TRBJ1-4; tentatively, D is TRBD1 (5 bases). This CDR3 contains 15 residues. Trimming shortened V by 0 bases and J by 8 bases, and 14 bases separated the two germline ends. CDR1 is SGDLS and CDR2 is YYNGEE in the germline V gene. The CDR3 protein is CASSVGDGGGEKLFF. For the CDR3, the DNA is TGTGCCAGCAGCGTAGGAGACGGCGGGGGAGAAAAACTGTTTTTT. The entire variable domain, with the rest obtained from reference TRBV9 and TRBJ1-4, is as follows: DSGVTQTPKHLITATGQRVTLRCSPRSGDLSVYWYQQSLDQGLQFLIQYYNGEERAKGNILERFSAQQFPDLHSELNLSSLELGDSALYFCASSVGDGGGEKLFFGSGTQLSVL.

This clonotype appeared a few times. This chain connects TRBV24-1 to TRBJ1-1, with D perhaps matching TRBD1 (5 bases). The V end lost 5 bases, the J end lost 4 bases, and 10 bases lay between the germline ends. Germline-derived CDR1 and CDR2 are KGHDR and SFDVKD. The CDR3 sequence is 13 residues long. The CDR3: CATSVKGITEAFF. As DNA, the CDR3 is TGTGCCACCAGTGTTAAGGGGATCACTGAAGCTTTCTTT.

This clonotype was seen only a few times. This rearrangement joins TRBV5-4 to TRBJ2-1; D may be TRBD1 or TRBD2 (7 bases each). This CDR3 has 16 amino acids. Germline CDR1 SGHNT, CDR2 YYREEE (reference sequence). The V gene lost 4 bases and the J gene lost 5 bases, with 19 bases spanning the gap. In nucleotides, the CDR3 is TGTGCCAGCAGCCCTGGACCAGGGGGAGGGGACAATGAGCAGTTCTTC. Translated: CASSPGPGGGDNEQFF.

J is TRBJ2-3 and V is TRBV7-3; 7 bases match TRBD2. CDR3 length: 14 residues. Germline V lookup: CDR1 SGHTA, CDR2 FQGTGA. J gave up 4 bases and V 5 bases, and 6 bases lay outside the gene matches. The CDR3 reads CASSPGLGPDTQYF. CDR3 nucleotides: TGTGCCAGCAGCCCTGGACTAGGGCCAGATACGCAGTATTTT.

CDR3 nucleotide sequence: TGTGCCAGCAGCTTACTTGGCGGGAGCTCCTACAATGAGCAGTTCTTC. Protein product: CASSLLGGSSYNEQFF. The chain joins TRBV7-3 to TRBJ2-1, with TRBD2 matching 7 bases. Germline CDR1 and CDR2: SGHTA and FQGTGA. Germline trimming cut 2 bases from V and 0 bases from J; bases unmatched to any gene: 4. The CDR3 consists of 16 residues.

This clonotype was recorded a few times. The chain couples TRBV3-1 to TRBJ2-1; 10 nucleotides agree with TRBD2. The CDR3 has 17 residues. Trimming at V came to 5 bases and at J to 12 bases, leaving 19 bases not matched to a gene. The germline V gene encodes CDR1 LGHDT and CDR2 YNNKEL (reference sequence). The CDR3 loop reads CASSLTLSGRAYWLQFF. The CDR3 region has the DNA TGTGCCAGCAGCTTAACGTTGAGCGGGAGGGCCTATTGGTTGCAGTTCTTC.

This clonotype appeared many times. The gene calls are TRBV5-1 and TRBJ2-1; D is perhaps TRBD1 (7 bases). The CDR3 has 15 residues. Germline-derived CDR1 and CDR2 are SGHRS and YFSETQ. V lost 2 bases and J 2 bases, leaving 11 bases between the germline ends. The CDR3 nucleotides are TGCGCCAGCAGCTTCGCGGGACAGCCCTACAATGAGCAGTTCTTC. Its translation is CASSFAGQPYNEQFF. Full variable domain (outside the CDR3, taken from reference TRBV5-1 and TRBJ2-1): KAGVTQTPRYLIKTRGQQVTLSCSPISGHRSVSWYQQTPGQGLQFLFEYFSETQRNKGNFPGRFSGRQFSNSRSEMNVSTLELGDSALYLCASSFAGQPYNEQFFGPGTRLTVL.

The table lists this clonotype with a few counts. This chain joins TRBV28 and TRBJ2-7; no clear D gene. The V gene's germline CDR1 is MDHEN and CDR2 SYDVKM. The CDR3 sequence is 15 residues long. V lost 7 bases and J lost 7, with 23 bases in between. CDR3 DNA: TGTGCCAGCAACGAAGCCAGAAGAAGCTACACTGAGCAGTACTTC. Translating it yields CASNEARRSYTEQYF.